Listed below are T cell receptor beta chains from one sample, sequenced in a study of cytomegalovirus exposure and HLA in healthy donors. Using immunoSEQ multiplex PCR, the repertoire was profiled, and TCRdb retains in-frame clones only, with some absent. The sample has approximately 150,000 clones, 80% seen once; the top ten hold roughly an eighth. The source material was PBMCs. The receptor set was obtained from a woman aged 40 to 50 in good health and CMV-seronegative. Both conserved end residues are part of each CDR3. The D gene is left open where the match is weak. The listing skips clone size in some rows; elsewhere it reads once, few, many or a size class.

d_gene: .; v_gene: TRBV7-9; abundance: few; j_gene: TRBJ2-5; CDR3aa: CASSLRGAEETQYF; CDR3nt: TGTGCCAGCAGCCTTCGGGGGGCAGAAGAGACCCAGTACTTC
d_gene: .; v_gene: TRBV5-1; abundance: .; j_gene: TRBJ2-3; CDR3aa: CASSSNSGSTDTQYF; CDR3nt: TGCGCCAGCAGCTCGAATAGCGGTAGCACAGATACGCAGTATTTT
d_gene: TRBD1; v_gene: TRBV7-9; abundance: .; j_gene: TRBJ2-3; CDR3aa: CASSLSAGGSDTQYF; CDR3nt: TGTGCCAGCAGCTTGTCGGCAGGGGGTTCAGATACGCAGTATTTT
d_gene: TRBD1; v_gene: TRBV7-9; abundance: few; j_gene: TRBJ1-2; CDR3aa: CASSLVTAGGGYTF; CDR3nt: TGTGCCAGCAGCTTAGTTACGGCAGGGGGTGGCTACACCTTC
d_gene: .; v_gene: TRBV28; abundance: few; j_gene: TRBJ2-1; CDR3aa: CASSASGWVYNEQFF; CDR3nt: TGTGCCAGCAGTGCCTCAGGATGGGTTTACAATGAGCAGTTCTTC
d_gene: .; v_gene: TRBV2; abundance: .; j_gene: TRBJ2-6; CDR3aa: CASRGGANVLTF; CDR3nt: TGTGCCAGCCGGGGTGGGGCCAACGTCCTGACTTTC
d_gene: .; v_gene: TRBV5-4; abundance: .; j_gene: TRBJ2-5; CDR3aa: CASSLGRGVGEQYF; CDR3nt: TGTGCCAGCAGCTTGGGCAGGGGAGTGGGAGAGCAGTACTTC
d_gene: .; v_gene: TRBV27; abundance: .; j_gene: TRBJ1-4; CDR3aa: CASSLVGGSVNEKLFF; CDR3nt: TGTGCCAGCAGTTTGGTCGGGGGTTCGGTTAATGAAAAACTGTTTTTT
d_gene: .; v_gene: TRBV6-6; abundance: .; j_gene: TRBJ2-6; CDR3aa: CASDRRISGANILTF; CDR3nt: TGTGCCAGCGACAGAAGGATCTCTGGGGCCAACATCCTGACTTTC
d_gene: .; v_gene: TRBV7-9; abundance: .; j_gene: TRBJ2-7; CDR3aa: CSSSSGEGVYEQYF; CDR3nt: TGTTCCAGCAGCTCCGGGGAGGGGGTCTACGAGCAGTACTTC
d_gene: .; v_gene: TRBV7-2; abundance: .; j_gene: TRBJ2-5; CDR3aa: CASTFSEGTQYF; CDR3nt: TGTGCCAGCACCTTCTCGGAGGGGACCCAGTACTTC
d_gene: .; v_gene: TRBV27; abundance: .; j_gene: TRBJ2-1; CDR3aa: CASSFSRGVWQQFF; CDR3nt: TGTGCCAGCAGTTTTTCCAGGGGGGTGTGGCAGCAGTTCTTC
d_gene: .; v_gene: TRBV10-3; abundance: .; j_gene: TRBJ1-6; CDR3aa: CAISEQGYNSPLHF; CDR3nt: TGTGCCATCAGTGAGCAGGGGTACAATTCACCCCTCCACTTT
d_gene: TRBD2; v_gene: TRBV7-2; abundance: once; j_gene: TRBJ2-7; CDR3aa: CASSTGTSGLYEQYF; CDR3nt: TGTGCCAGCAGCACAGGGACTAGCGGCCTCTACGAGCAGTACTTC
d_gene: TRBD1; v_gene: TRBV9; abundance: few; j_gene: TRBJ2-7; CDR3aa: CASSLDRSAYEQYF; CDR3nt: TGTGCCAGCAGCTTGGACAGGTCGGCCTACGAGCAGTACTTC
d_gene: .; v_gene: TRBV11-3; abundance: .; j_gene: TRBJ1-1; CDR3aa: CASSPGQNTEAFF; CDR3nt: TGTGCCAGCAGCCCCGGACAGAACACTGAAGCTTTCTTT
d_gene: TRBD1; v_gene: TRBV6-1; abundance: few; j_gene: TRBJ1-2; CDR3aa: CASKPGQGGYTF; CDR3nt: TGTGCCAGTAAGCCTGGACAGGGGGGCTACACCTTC
d_gene: TRBD1; v_gene: TRBV28; abundance: .; j_gene: TRBJ1-4; CDR3aa: CAATGTGFGTNEKLFF; CDR3nt: TGTGCCGCCACCGGGACAGGGTTTGGAACTAATGAAAAACTGTTTTTT
d_gene: TRBD1; v_gene: TRBV6-4; abundance: once; j_gene: TRBJ2-1; CDR3aa: CASSDSRVFRGRNEQFF; CDR3nt: TGTGCCAGCAGTGACTCGAGGGTTTTCAGGGGGCGGAATGAGCAGTTCTTC
d_gene: TRBD1; v_gene: TRBV6-5; abundance: .; j_gene: TRBJ2-7; CDR3aa: CASKRGPNYEQYF; CDR3nt: TGTGCCAGCAAGAGGGGGCCGAACTACGAGCAGTACTTC
d_gene: .; v_gene: TRBV7-6; abundance: .; j_gene: TRBJ2-1; CDR3aa: CASSLWEATASYNEQFF; CDR3nt: TGTGCCAGCAGCTTGTGGGAGGCGACAGCATCCTACAATGAGCAGTTCTTC
d_gene: .; v_gene: TRBV6-5; abundance: .; j_gene: TRBJ1-3; CDR3aa: CAVRAGNTIYF; CDR3nt: TGTGCCGTCAGGGCCGGAAACACCATATATTTT
d_gene: TRBD1; v_gene: TRBV5-6; abundance: .; j_gene: TRBJ2-5; CDR3aa: CASSLKAAATGGLETQYF; CDR3nt: TGTGCCAGCAGCTTGAAGGCGGCCGCGACAGGGGGTTTGGAGACCCAGTACTTC
d_gene: TRBD1; v_gene: TRBV12-5; abundance: .; j_gene: TRBJ2-1; CDR3aa: CASGFEAGTGAYNEQFF; CDR3nt: TGTGCTAGTGGTTTCGAAGCCGGGACAGGGGCCTACAATGAGCAGTTCTTC
d_gene: .; v_gene: TRBV2; abundance: .; j_gene: TRBJ2-7; CDR3aa: CASLGPWRVSYEQYF; CDR3nt: TGTGCCAGTCTCGGCCCATGGAGGGTTTCCTACGAGCAGTACTTC
d_gene: .; v_gene: TRBV29-1; abundance: .; j_gene: TRBJ1-1; CDR3aa: CSGTTQQGAEAFF; CDR3nt: TGCAGCGGAACAACACAACAGGGAGCTGAAGCTTTCTTT
d_gene: .; v_gene: TRBV7-9; abundance: once; j_gene: TRBJ2-5; CDR3aa: CASSPDSETQYF; CDR3nt: TGTGCCAGCAGCCCCGACAGTGAGACCCAGTACTTC
d_gene: .; v_gene: TRBV19; abundance: once; j_gene: TRBJ1-5; CDR3aa: CASSAGTLVSQPQHF; CDR3nt: TGTGCCAGTAGTGCTGGGACACTCGTAAGTCAGCCCCAGCATTTT
d_gene: .; v_gene: TRBV27; abundance: few; j_gene: TRBJ1-4; CDR3aa: CASSLARGREKLFF; CDR3nt: TGTGCCAGCAGTTTGGCACGAGGTCGGGAAAAACTGTTTTTT
d_gene: TRBD2; v_gene: TRBV9; abundance: .; j_gene: TRBJ2-1; CDR3aa: CASSVSSGTSGYNEQFF; CDR3nt: TGTGCCAGCAGCGTATCGTCGGGGACTAGCGGTTACAATGAGCAGTTCTTC
d_gene: .; v_gene: TRBV6-6; abundance: .; j_gene: TRBJ2-7; CDR3aa: CASQAGVYEQYF; CDR3nt: TGTGCCAGCCAGGCAGGGGTCTACGAGCAGTACTTC
d_gene: TRBD1; v_gene: TRBV10-3; abundance: few; j_gene: TRBJ1-6; CDR3aa: CAAQGGNSPLHF; CDR3nt: TGTGCCGCACAGGGGGGGAATTCACCCCTCCACTTT
d_gene: .; v_gene: TRBV18; abundance: .; j_gene: TRBJ2-5; CDR3aa: CASSPGETQYF; CDR3nt: TGTGCCAGCTCACCCGGAGAGACCCAGTACTTC
d_gene: .; v_gene: TRBV7-9; abundance: .; j_gene: TRBJ1-1; CDR3aa: CASSLAAGDSQSAFF; CDR3nt: TGTGCCAGCAGCTTAGCTGCCGGGGACTCCCAGTCGGCTTTCTTT
d_gene: .; v_gene: TRBV6-5; abundance: few; j_gene: TRBJ1-1; CDR3aa: CASSRRGGLTEAFF; CDR3nt: TGTGCCAGCAGTCGCCGGGGGGGCCTCACTGAAGCTTTCTTT
d_gene: .; v_gene: TRBV11-3; abundance: once; j_gene: TRBJ1-4; CDR3aa: CASSFGTLTPFF; CDR3nt: TGTGCCAGCAGCTTCGGGACTCTCACTCCGTTTTTT
d_gene: .; v_gene: TRBV7-3; abundance: .; j_gene: TRBJ1-2; CDR3aa: CASSFPGNYGYTF; CDR3nt: TGTGCCAGCAGCTTCCCAGGGAACTATGGCTACACCTTC
d_gene: TRBD2; v_gene: TRBV30; abundance: .; j_gene: TRBJ2-1; CDR3aa: CAWNGGGASSSFF; CDR3nt: TGTGCCTGGAATGGCGGGGGGGCATCAAGCTCGTTCTTC
d_gene: TRBD2; v_gene: TRBV5-5; abundance: .; j_gene: TRBJ2-5; CDR3aa: CASSLLAGGMETQYF; CDR3nt: TGTGCCAGCAGCTTGCTGGCGGGGGGTATGGAGACCCAGTACTTC
d_gene: TRBD2; v_gene: TRBV7-3; abundance: once; j_gene: TRBJ2-5; CDR3aa: CASSPKRLAGVETQYF; CDR3nt: TGTGCCAGCAGCCCGAAGCGACTAGCGGGAGTCGAGACCCAGTACTTC
d_gene: TRBD1; v_gene: TRBV7-9; abundance: .; j_gene: TRBJ2-1; CDR3aa: CASSLADRVGEQFF; CDR3nt: TGTGCCAGCAGCTTAGCAGACAGGGTTGGTGAGCAGTTCTTC
d_gene: TRBD2; v_gene: TRBV14; abundance: .; j_gene: TRBJ2-1; CDR3aa: CASSQRTSTKLRQFF; CDR3nt: TGTGCCAGCAGCCAACGGACTAGCACAAAATTAAGGCAGTTCTTC